The 17 T cell receptor beta chains listed next were all sequenced from one sample in a study of identical twins. TCRdb reprocessed the 5' RACE reads via MiXCR and lists one record per CDR3 protein. The data contain nearly 650,000 distinct CDR3 sequences, roughly 7.1% of them singletons. A further study also used this sample, focusing on yellow fever vaccine responses in identical twins.

The sequenced material came from PBMCs. The receptors originated from a woman aged 18-29 years in good health.

V is TRBV10-3 and J is TRBJ1-5, with TRBD1 as a possible D gene (5 bases). V was trimmed by 10 bases and J by 3 bases, leaving 16 bases between them. This CDR3 spans 14 amino acids. Germline V gene data show CDR1 as ENHRY and CDR2 as SYGVKD. This CDR3 reads CATNSGASNQPQHF. The DNA of the CDR3 is TGTGCCACAAATTCCGGGGCTTCCAATCAGCCCCAGCATTTT.

The V call is TRBV12-3 or TRBV12-4, the J call TRBJ1-5; D gene unclear. With 1 base removed from V and 4 bases from J, the gap between germline ends came to 11 bases. This CDR3 comprises 15 residues. The CDR3 loop is CASSLVSGVNQPQHF. CDR3 DNA: TGTGCCAGCAGTTTAGTTTCTGGAGTGAATCAGCCCCAGCATTTT.

Notes on this clonotype: A much larger clone lies one base from this, so it may be a read error. CDR3 residues: CASSTSTGQGRNTEAFF. CDR3 sequence (DNA): TGCGCCAGCAGCACGTCGACGGGACAGGGCAGGAACACTGAAGCTTTCTTT. The chain recombines TRBV5-1 with TRBJ1-1; 9 bases fit TRBD1. The CDR3 spans 17 residues. J lost 1 base, V lost 4 bases, and 11 bases had no gene match. In germline, CDR1 is SGHRS, CDR2 YFSETQ.

The table lists this clonotype with a few counts. This chain links TRBV12-3 or TRBV12-4 with TRBJ2-2, with 9 nucleotides matching TRBD2. V was clipped by 5 bases and J by 4 bases; unmatched bases: 5. The CDR3 extends over 15 amino acids. Written as DNA, the CDR3 is TGTGCCAGCAGTGGCGCGGGAGGGTTCACCGGGGAGCTGTTTTTT. Encoded protein: CASSGAGGFTGELFF.

This clonotype was detected ten times or more. This chain links TRBV20-1 with TRBJ2-1; a weak D match, TRBD2 (5 bases). CDR3 size: 13 residues. Germline V lookup: CDR1 DFQATT, CDR2 SNEGSKA (reference sequence). V lost 5 bases, J lost 9 bases, and 17 bases lay in between. The CDR3 sequence: CSAAPGLASEQFF. The CDR3 nucleotides are TGCAGTGCTGCACCGGGTCTAGCCAGTGAGCAGTTCTTC.

The chain couples TRBV5-1 to TRBJ1-1, with TRBD1 matching over 7 bases. The germline CDR1 and CDR2 sequences are SGHRS and YFSETQ. The J segment lost 7 bases and the V segment lost 5 bases, leaving 14 bases of the junction unmatched. CDR3 length equals 15 residues. The CDR3 region is CASRGTLQGNGEAFF. CDR3 sequence (DNA): TGCGCCAGCAGGGGGACCCTACAGGGGAATGGTGAAGCTTTCTTT.

This clonotype was detected many times. The chain uses TRBV5-1 and TRBJ2-1, with 11 positions matching TRBD1. The CDR3 contains 16 residues. Per the germline V gene, CDR1 is SGHRS and CDR2 is YFSETQ. V lost 2 bases to trimming and J lost 2 bases; unmatched junction nucleotides: 3. The CDR3 loop is CASSFEGQGAYNEQFF. The CDR3 region has the DNA TGCGCCAGCAGCTTTGAGGGACAGGGGGCCTACAATGAGCAGTTCTTC.

The gene calls are TRBV18 and TRBJ2-6, with TRBD1 identical over 8 bases. CDR1 KGHSH and CDR2 LQKENI come from the germline V gene. The CDR3 is 18 amino acids. The V and J ends lost 6 bases and 0 bases, in that order; junction bases with no gene match: 10. CDR3 region: CASSYLDRESSGANVLTF. DNA of the CDR3: TGTGCCAGCTCCTACCTGGACAGGGAGAGCTCTGGGGCCAACGTCCTGACTTTC. Using reference TRBV18 and TRBJ2-6 for the parts outside the CDR3, the full variable domain is NAGVMQNPRHLVRRRGQEARLRCSPMKGHSHVYWYRQLPEEGLKFMVYLQKENIIDESGMPKERFSAEFPKEGPSILRIQQVVRGDSAAYFCASSYLDRESSGANVLTFGAGSRLTVL.

Ten or more counts support this clonotype. This rearrangement joins TRBV29-1 to TRBJ2-1; perhaps TRBD1 as D (5 bases). The CDR3 contains 13 residues. Deletions cut 3 bases from V and 9 bases from J, with 15 bases between. Germline assignment: CDR1 SQVTM and CDR2 ANQGSEA. The CDR3 protein is CSVDFKGNGEQFF. CDR3 bases: TGCAGCGTTGATTTCAAGGGGAATGGTGAGCAGTTCTTC.

The table lists this clonotype with a few counts. This chain joins TRBV7-7 and TRBJ1-1; unclear D gene. The CDR3 covers 13 residues. With 6 bases removed from V and 5 bases from J, the gap between germline ends came to 13 bases. CDR1 is SSHAT and CDR2 is FNYEAQ in the germline V gene (reference sequence). This CDR3 is CASSMGKGTEAFF. CDR3 bases: TGTGCCAGCAGTATGGGAAAGGGAACTGAAGCTTTCTTT.

This clonotype was picked up a small number of times. The rearrangement uses TRBV5-1 and TRBJ2-3; 9 bases match TRBD2. The CDR3 is 16 residues long. Losses at the gene ends were 4 bases for V and 2 bases for J; bases not matched to a gene: 8. Looked up from germline, CDR1 is SGHRS and CDR2 is YFSETQ. This CDR3 reads CASSPGLAGYTDTQYF. The DNA for the CDR3 is TGCGCCAGCAGCCCTGGGCTAGCGGGATACACAGATACGCAGTATTTT.

This clonotype was picked up a small number of times. J is TRBJ2-3 and V is TRBV7-2; no definite D call. The V end was cut by 5 bases, the J end by 0 bases, with 9 bases between. CDR3 length: 14 residues. CDR1 is SGHTA, CDR2 FQGNSA, per germline. Here the CDR3 reads CASSAIPSTDTQYF. CDR3 sequence (DNA): TGTGCCAGCAGCGCGATACCTAGCACAGATACGCAGTATTTT.

The chain recombines TRBV10-3 with TRBJ2-7, with 7 bases lining up with TRBD2. After removal of 3 bases from V and 2 bases from J, the junction contained 7 bases not matched to a gene. Germline V gene data show CDR1 as ENHRY and CDR2 as SYGVKD. The CDR3 has 15 residues. Here the CDR3 reads CAISDVRESPYEQYF. The CDR3 bases are TGTGCCATCAGTGATGTGCGGGAGTCCCCCTACGAGCAGTACTTC.

V usage is TRBV7-2 and J usage is TRBJ1-1; maybe TRBD1 (5 bases). The germline V gene encodes CDR1 SGHTA and CDR2 FQGNSA. The CDR3 is made up of 13 amino acids. V was shortened by 2 bases and J by 3 bases, with 7 bases between the two germline ends. DNA of the CDR3: TGTGCCAGCAGCTTAAAACAGGACACTGAAGCTTTCTTT. This encodes CASSLKQDTEAFF.

This clonotype was detected ten times or more. The chain employs TRBV7-2 and TRBJ1-6; the D is unclear. The length of the CDR3 is 16 residues. The V gene's germline CDR1 is SGHTA and CDR2 FQGNSA. V lost 8 bases and J 1 base, leaving 15 bases between the germline ends. The CDR3 spells CASRRREESYNSPLHF. The CDR3 nucleotides read TGTGCCAGCCGAAGGAGGGAGGAATCCTATAATTCACCCCTCCACTTT.

This chain uses TRBV4-1 with TRBJ2-5; no clear D gene. With 6 bases removed from V and 5 bases from J, the gap between germline ends came to 16 bases. The length of the CDR3 is 14 residues. Germline V gives CDR1 MGHRA, CDR2 YSYEKL. The CDR3 sequence: CASSPGWGVETQYF. The CDR3 DNA is TGCGCCAGCAGTCCAGGCTGGGGTGTCGAGACCCAGTACTTC.

This clonotype was seen a few times. The J gene is TRBJ1-1, the V gene TRBV4-1; D is undetermined. This CDR3 region has 15 residues. Trimming pared 1 base from V and 0 bases from J, leaving 9 bases between. Germline values: CDR1 MGHRA, CDR2 YSYEKL. In DNA form, the CDR3 reads TGCGCCAGCAGCCAAGTGGACGGGGTGAACACTGAAGCTTTCTTT. It specifies CASSQVDGVNTEAFF.